Each of the 8 T cell receptor beta chains below was sequenced from the same sample in a study of cytomegalovirus exposure and HLA in healthy donors. Researchers ran the PCR with 60 Vbeta and 13 Jbeta primers. TCRdb's copy holds only in-frame clones and misses some; the assay was immunoSEQ multiplex PCR. The table shows about 140,000 clones, with approximately 80% occurring only once. Sequencing was performed on PBMCs. All receptors derive from a man aged 40-49 years in good health and CMV-seronegative.

Only one count was recorded for this clone. The chain joins TRBV27 to TRBJ1-2; D is unclear. Looked up from germline, CDR1 is MNHEY and CDR2 is SMNVEV (reference sequence). With 4 bases removed from V and 1 base from J, the gap between germline ends came to 19 bases. The CDR3 is 17 amino acids. The CDR3 region is CASSSSLTKQLNYGYTF. CDR3 DNA sequence: TGTGCCAGCAGTTCATCGTTAACGAAACAGCTTAACTATGGCTACACCTTC.

This clone was observed a handful of times. This chain uses TRBV7-2 with TRBJ1-1, with 8 bases identical to TRBD1. Germline values: CDR1 SGHTA, CDR2 FQGNSA. The ends lost 5 bases at V and 1 base at J; junction bases unmatched: 6. This CDR3 contains 15 residues. The chain's CDR3 is CASSPFGQGNTEAFF. The CDR3 coding sequence is TGTGCCAGCAGCCCATTTGGACAGGGGAACACTGAAGCTTTCTTT.

The chain joins TRBV7-3 to TRBJ2-5, with 7 bases fitting TRBD2. CDR1 is SGHTA, CDR2 FQGTGA, per germline. V gave up 5 bases and J gave up 1 base; unmatched junction bases: 4. The CDR3 covers 14 residues. CDR3 loop: CASSPAGTQETQYF. Written as DNA, the CDR3 is TGTGCCAGCAGCCCAGCGGGGACCCAAGAGACCCAGTACTTC.

The chain is built from TRBV2 and TRBJ1-2; no clear D gene. This CDR3 is built from 15 residues. Germline CDR1 reads SNHLY; CDR2 reads FYNNEI. V lost 3 bases, J lost 0 bases, and 11 bases lay in between. CDR3 in amino acids: CASSDIRGSNYGYTF. For the CDR3, the DNA is TGTGCCAGCAGTGATATTCGAGGCTCTAACTATGGCTACACCTTC.

The chain combines TRBV7-8 with TRBJ1-2; D might be TRBD1 (5 bases). The V end lost 8 bases, the J end lost 4 bases, and 23 bases lay between the germline ends. Looked up from germline, CDR1 is SGHVS and CDR2 is FQNEAQ. This CDR3 has 16 residues. In DNA form, the CDR3 reads TGTGCCAGCTCGGGGGGGAAGCCCTCAGCATTCTATGGCTACACCTTC. This gives the protein CASSGGKPSAFYGYTF. Combining the CDR3 with reference TRBV7-8 and TRBJ1-2 gives the whole variable domain GAGVSQSPRYKVAKRGQDVALRCDPISGHVSLFWYQQALGQGPEFLTYFQNEAQLDKSGLPSDRFFAERPEGSVSTLKIQRTQQEDSAVYLCASSGGKPSAFYGYTFGSGTRLTVV.

This chain links TRBV29-1 with TRBJ2-7; 8 positions match TRBD2. CDR1 SQVTM and CDR2 ANQGSEA come from the germline V gene. The CDR3 length is 16 residues. V shed 5 bases, J shed 5 bases, and the junction held 17 bases outside the gene matches. This CDR3 reads CSVRTLWAGGRHEQYF. CDR3 DNA sequence: TGCAGCGTTAGGACTTTGTGGGCGGGAGGTAGGCACGAGCAGTACTTC.

The V and J genes are TRBV28 and TRBJ2-7; D gene ambiguous. The V end was cut by 1 base, the J end by 5 bases, with 9 bases between. Germline lookup yields CDR1 MDHEN and CDR2 SYDVKM. The CDR3 sequence is 13 residues long. CDR3 protein: CASSLSPSDEQYF. The CDR3, as DNA: TGTGCCAGCAGTTTATCCCCATCGGACGAGCAGTACTTC.

This clone was counted only a few times. The junction departs from the called germline gene at one end, perhaps through a read error. The chain employs TRBV7-9 and TRBJ1-1; TRBD1 aligns across 7 bases. From germline, CDR1 is SEHNR and CDR2 FQNEAQ (reference sequence). The CDR3 totals 15 residues. DNA for the CDR3: TGTCCCAGCAGCCGTAACAGGGGACCAACCACTGAAGCTTTCTTT. Amino acid sequence: CPSSRNRGPTTEAFF.